These 21 T cell receptor beta chains were all obtained from the same sample, sequenced in a study of T cell changes during pregnancy in multiple sclerosis. This table comes from immunoSEQ multiplex PCR, and its TCRdb copy is limited to in-frame clones, with some not included. This table holds 84,000 or so clones, about 94% found once. Material: peripheral blood, obtained in the third trimester of pregnancy. The receptors were gathered from a female donor with multiple sclerosis, enrolled in a pregnancy study.

The rearrangement links TRBV9 to TRBJ1-2; TRBD1 might be the D (6 bases). Trimming took 1 base from V and 8 from J, leaving 18 bases between them. This CDR3 comprises 15 residues. Germline assignment: CDR1 SGDLS and CDR2 YYNGEE. CDR3 sequence (DNA): TGTGCCAGCAGCGTACATAAAGGGGGGGACCGGGGCTACACCTTC. This codes for CASSVHKGGDRGYTF.

The chain couples TRBV7-9 to TRBJ2-5; 7 bases are a match to TRBD1. The J segment lost 3 bases and the V segment lost 5 bases, leaving 6 bases of the junction unmatched. The germline V gene has CDR1 SEHNR and CDR2 FQNEAQ (reference sequence). The CDR3 length is 14 residues. This CDR3 is CASSPDRVEETQYF. The CDR3 nucleotides read TGTGCCAGCAGCCCAGACAGGGTGGAAGAGACCCAGTACTTC.

The chain links TRBV29-1 to TRBJ1-2, with 7 positions matching TRBD1. The V segment lost 6 bases and the J segment 8 bases; nucleotides outside the gene matches: 12. CDR3 length: 13 residues. Germline loops: CDR1 SQVTM, CDR2 ANQGSEA. The CDR3 loop is CSVPSDRAGGYTF. The CDR3 nucleotides read TGCAGCGTCCCTTCAGACAGGGCAGGCGGCTACACCTTC.

The chain carries TRBV19 and TRBJ2-3, with TRBD2 identical over 10 bases. The CDR3 is 15 residues long. Germline V lookup: CDR1 LNHDA, CDR2 SQIVND (reference sequence). V was pared by 5 bases and J by 2 bases, with 4 bases of the junction left unmatched. CDR3 DNA sequence: TGTGCCAGTAGTGTGCTAGCGGGGGACACAGATACGCAGTATTTT. This codes for CASSVLAGDTDTQYF.

The chain has TRBV10-2 and TRBJ2-5; 9 bases match TRBD2. Germline trimming cut 4 bases from V and 5 bases from J; bases unmatched to any gene: 8. The CDR3 loop spans 15 amino acids. The V gene's germline CDR1 is WSHSY and CDR2 SAAADI. The chain's CDR3 is CASSGGGGAFETQYF. CDR3 sequence (DNA): TGCGCCAGCAGTGGGGGCGGGGGGGCCTTTGAGACCCAGTACTTC.

V usage is TRBV27 and J usage is TRBJ1-2, with a weak D call TRBD1 (6 bases). This CDR3 has 13 amino acids. Germline V gives CDR1 MNHEY, CDR2 SMNVEV (reference sequence). Between the trimmed V and J ends, which lost 6 bases and 4 bases, there was a span of 12 bases. This chain's CDR3 is CASSRGDGYGYTF. Here the CDR3 DNA reads TGTGCCAGCAGCAGGGGAGATGGCTATGGCTACACCTTC.

V gene TRBV5-6 combines with J gene TRBJ1-4; 7 bases agree with TRBD1. Germline-derived CDR1 and CDR2 are SGHDT and YYEEEE. The CDR3 has 14 residues. Trimming took 4 bases from V and 8 from J; bases not matched to a gene: 8. CDR3 bases: TGTGCCAGCAGCCTAGGGACAGTGGCGGAAAAACTGTTTTTT. Protein product: CASSLGTVAEKLFF.

The chain carries TRBV23-1 and TRBJ2-4; D is possibly TRBD2 (6 bases). TRBV23-1 is recorded as an ORF, its role being uncertain. The germline V and J ends were trimmed by 8 bases and 0 bases, with 17 bases remaining between them. This CDR3 spans 16 amino acids. CDR3 region: CASRQIQRVAKNIQYF. The CDR3 coding sequence is TGCGCCAGCCGACAGATCCAGCGGGTAGCCAAAAACATTCAGTACTTC.

This clone has only one observation. The chain combines TRBV5-1 with TRBJ1-3, with TRBD1 identical over 9 bases. V was pared by 1 base and J by 4 bases, with 6 bases of the junction left unmatched. This CDR3 has 16 amino acids. The germline V gene has CDR1 SGHRS and CDR2 YFSETQ. DNA for the CDR3: TGCGCCAGCAGCTTGCCCGGACAGGGGACAGGAAACACCATATATTTT. Encoded protein: CASSLPGQGTGNTIYF.

The chain recombines TRBV29-1 with TRBJ1-4, with 8 nucleotides matching TRBD1. The CDR3 length is 13 residues. CDR1 and CDR2 from the germline V gene are SQVTM and ANQGSEA. Trimming at V came to 6 bases and at J to 7 bases, leaving 7 bases not matched to a gene. In DNA, the CDR3 is TGCAGCGTAACGGACAGGGTATCTGAAAAACTGTTTTTT. It translates to CSVTDRVSEKLFF. Full variable domain (missing parts from reference TRBV29-1 and TRBJ1-4): SAVISQKPSRDICQRGTSLTIQCQVDSQVTMMFWYRQQPGQSLTLIATANQGSEATYESGFVIDKFPISRPNLTFSTLTVSNMSPEDSSIYLCSVTDRVSEKLFFGSGTQLSVL.

The chain carries TRBV4-1 and TRBJ2-1; perhaps TRBD1 as D (6 bases). The CDR3 has 14 residues. V lost 1 base and J 9 bases, leaving 13 bases between the germline ends. CDR1 is MGHRA and CDR2 is YSYEKL in the germline V gene. For the CDR3, the DNA is TGCGCCAGCAGCCAAGTTTCAGGGGACGGTGAGCAGTTCTTC. It codes for CASSQVSGDGEQFF.

This clone came up a few times. The chain is built from TRBV25-1 and TRBJ1-6; TRBD1 might be the D (6 bases). The CDR3 contains 13 residues. Trimming removed 9 bases from V and 7 bases from J, with 13 bases in between. The germline V gene has CDR1 MGHDK and CDR2 SYGVNS. The CDR3 here is CASQGWRNSPLHF. For the CDR3, the DNA is TGTGCCAGTCAGGGGTGGAGAAATTCACCCCTCCACTTT.

The V call is TRBV5-1, the J call TRBJ2-3, with D tentatively TRBD1 (6 bases). The CDR3 has 18 amino acids. Germline CDR1 and CDR2: SGHRS and YFSETQ. V lost 0 bases, J lost 2 bases, and 19 bases lay in between. This CDR3 reads CASSLASLLDSSTDTQYF. The CDR3 coding sequence is TGCGCCAGCAGCTTGGCCAGTCTCTTGGACAGTTCCACAGATACGCAGTATTTT.

The CDR3, as DNA: TGTGCCAGCAGGAGGGGACAGGAGTATGGCTACACCTTC. Translating it yields CASRRGQEYGYTF. The chain carries TRBV9 and TRBJ1-2, with TRBD1 matching 8 bases. Germline V gene lookup returns CDR1 SGDLS and CDR2 YYNGEE. This CDR3 contains 13 residues. The V segment lost 5 bases and the J segment 5 bases; nucleotides outside the gene matches: 5.

This clone was seen a single time. The J gene is TRBJ1-1, the V gene TRBV7-9, with D possibly TRBD1 on 6 matching bases. This CDR3 contains 15 residues. V lost 3 bases, J lost 2 bases, and 13 bases lay in between. Per germline, CDR1 SEHNR and CDR2 FQNEAQ (reference sequence). CDR3 residues: CASSFAGAYNTEAFF. CDR3 DNA sequence: TGTGCCAGCAGCTTTGCGGGGGCTTACAACACTGAAGCTTTCTTT.

In this sample, this clone turned up once. The gene calls are TRBV4-2 and TRBJ2-1, with 11 positions matching TRBD2. There are 16 residues in the CDR3. CDR1 is LGHNA, CDR2 YNFKEQ, per germline. The ends lost 0 bases at V and 9 bases at J; junction bases unmatched: 7. Here the CDR3 reads CASSQEVLAGGGEQFF. DNA of the CDR3: TGTGCCAGCAGCCAAGAGGTGCTAGCGGGGGGTGGTGAGCAGTTCTTC.

This clone was seen once. This chain uses TRBV2 with TRBJ2-6, with TRBD2 as a possible D gene (6 bases). The V gene lost 5 bases and the J gene lost 2 bases, with 10 bases spanning the gap. CDR3 size: 15 residues. The germline CDR1 and CDR2 sequences are SNHLY and FYNNEI. The chain's CDR3 is CASSIGGAGANVLTF. The CDR3, as DNA: TGTGCCAGCAGTATCGGAGGGGCTGGGGCCAACGTCCTGACTTTC.

Written as DNA, the CDR3 is TGTGCCAGCTCACCTACAGGGTGGGGCTACACCTTC. It is translated as CASSPTGWGYTF. The rearrangement uses TRBV18 and TRBJ1-2, with D possibly matching TRBD1 (6 bases). The ends were cut back, 3 bases at V and 8 bases at J, with 10 bases in the middle. Germline-derived CDR1 and CDR2 are KGHSH and LQKENI. This CDR3 contains 12 residues.

This chain uses TRBV6-6 with TRBJ1-1; 8 nucleotides line up with TRBD1. This CDR3 contains 16 residues. The V gene end was trimmed by 4 bases and the J gene end by 4 bases; junction bases not matched to a gene: 11. Germline V gene lookup returns CDR1 MNHNY and CDR2 SVGAGI (reference sequence). The CDR3 region has the DNA TGTGCCAGCAGTTTGGACAGGGAAGTTGGGGCCACTGAAGCTTTCTTT. Translated: CASSLDREVGATEAFF.

The chain employs TRBV9 and TRBJ2-5, with 10 bases that match TRBD2. J gave up 2 bases and V 1 base, and 5 bases lay outside the gene matches. The CDR3 is made up of 16 amino acids. Looked up from germline, CDR1 is SGDLS and CDR2 is YYNGEE. CDR3: CASSVLKRGGQETQYF. DNA for the CDR3: TGTGCCAGCAGCGTATTGAAGCGGGGGGGTCAAGAGACCCAGTACTTC.

A single count supports this clone. The genes are TRBV6-6 and TRBJ1-5; no firm D call. The germline V and J ends were trimmed by 0 bases and 6 bases, with 12 bases remaining between them. From germline, CDR1 is MNHNY and CDR2 SVGAGI (reference sequence). The CDR3 spans 15 residues. CDR3 in amino acids: CASSYSRSAVQPQHF. For the CDR3, the DNA is TGTGCCAGCAGTTACTCTCGTAGCGCGGTTCAGCCCCAGCATTTT.